Shown below are 27 T cell receptor beta chains from a single sample sequenced in a study of cytomegalovirus exposure and HLA in healthy donors. Researchers ran the PCR with 60 Vbeta and 13 Jbeta primers. The protocol was immunoSEQ multiplex PCR, while the TCRdb copy is restricted to in-frame clones and leaves out a portion. Its listing shows around 140,000 clones. Sequencing input: PBMCs. These receptors all come from a woman between 50 and 59 years old in good health and CMV-seronegative.

The genes are TRBV2 and TRBJ2-7; D perhaps matches TRBD1 (5 bases). V lost 6 bases, J lost 3 bases, and 9 bases lay in between. Germline assignment: CDR1 SNHLY and CDR2 FYNNEI. There are 12 residues in the CDR3. CDR3 residues: CASRDNYYEQYF. The CDR3 region has the DNA TGTGCCAGCAGGGACAACTACTACGAGCAGTACTTC.

V and J are TRBV5-1 and TRBJ2-2; D is perhaps TRBD2 (6 bases). This CDR3 is 15 amino acids long. The V gene lost 6 bases and the J gene lost 6 bases, with 18 bases spanning the gap. Germline lookup yields CDR1 SGHRS and CDR2 YFSETQ. CDR3 in amino acids: CASTKDYLGAGELFF. The CDR3 DNA is TGCGCCAGCACGAAGGACTATTTGGGGGCCGGGGAGCTGTTTTTT.

The V gene is TRBV6-1, the J gene TRBJ1-4; D unclear. This CDR3 comprises 14 residues. CDR1 and CDR2 from the germline V gene are MNHNS and SASEGT. The V end lost 6 bases, the J end lost 8 bases, and 16 bases lay between the germline ends. CDR3 coding DNA: TGTGCCAGCAGCTCAAATCGAGGAGACGAAAAACTGTTTTTT. Translation gives CASSSNRGDEKLFF.

The chain has TRBV5-1 and TRBJ1-1; possibly TRBD1 for D (5 bases). In germline, CDR1 is SGHRS, CDR2 YFSETQ. The CDR3 is 14 amino acids. Trimming took off 2 bases at V and 1 base at J, with 9 bases between the two ends. DNA of the CDR3: TGCGCCAGCAGCTTAACGGGGGGGAACACTGAAGCTTTCTTT. As protein: CASSLTGGNTEAFF.

V usage is TRBV9 and J usage is TRBJ2-6; 10 bases are a match to TRBD2. CDR3 length equals 19 residues. Unmatched junction bases numbered 9, after V lost 3 bases and J lost 0 bases. The germline V gene has CDR1 SGDLS and CDR2 YYNGEE. The CDR3 reads CASSAQTTSGYSGANVLTF. The DNA of the CDR3 is TGTGCCAGCAGCGCTCAAACGACTAGCGGGTACTCTGGGGCCAACGTCCTGACTTTC.

The J gene is TRBJ2-2, the V gene TRBV19, with a tentative D call TRBD2 (5 bases). This CDR3 region has 17 residues. The V and J ends lost 1 base and 4 bases respectively, with 16 bases between them. Germline-derived CDR1 and CDR2 are LNHDA and SQIVND (reference sequence). CDR3 coding DNA: TGTGCCAGTAGTATAGGTTCGGGGTCTGGCTCCACCGGGGAGCTGTTTTTT. Amino acid sequence: CASSIGSGSGSTGELFF. Full variable domain (remainder filled in from reference TRBV19 and TRBJ2-2): DGGITQSPKYLFRKEGQNVTLSCEQNLNHDAMYWYRQDPGQGLRLIYYSQIVNDFQKGDIAEGYSVSREKKESFPLTVTSAQKNPTAFYLCASSIGSGSGSTGELFFGEGSRLTVL.

This sequence joins TRBV4-2 and TRBJ2-3; 13 bases fit TRBD2. Germline CDR1 LGHNA, CDR2 YNFKEQ. The J segment lost 1 base and the V segment lost 0 bases, leaving 1 base of the junction unmatched. The CDR3 covers 17 residues. CDR3 sequence (DNA): TGTGCCAGCAGCCAAGAAGGGACTAGCGGGGGCACAGATACGCAGTATTTT. Protein: CASSQEGTSGGTDTQYF.

The chain has TRBV5-1 and TRBJ2-7; D perhaps matches TRBD1 (5 bases). V lost 5 bases to trimming and J lost 2 bases, with 17 bases between them. Germline assignment: CDR1 SGHRS and CDR2 YFSETQ. This CDR3 region has 15 residues. CDR3 in amino acids: CASRAQTERTYEQYF. In nucleotides, the CDR3 is TGCGCCAGCAGGGCTCAGACAGAACGAACCTACGAGCAGTACTTC. The full variable domain, rest sourced from reference TRBV5-1 and TRBJ2-7, is KAGVTQTPRYLIKTRGQQVTLSCSPISGHRSVSWYQQTPGQGLQFLFEYFSETQRNKGNFPGRFSGRQFSNSRSEMNVSTLELGDSALYLCASRAQTERTYEQYFGPGTRLTVT.

The CDR3 DNA reads TGTGCCAGCAGCTTACTGGGGCGCGAGAATTCACCCCTCCACTTT. Translation gives CASSLLGRENSPLHF. The genes are TRBV7-3 and TRBJ1-6, with D perhaps matching TRBD1 (5 bases). The CDR3 covers 15 residues. V lost 2 bases and J 7 bases, leaving 12 bases between the germline ends. Germline CDR1 and CDR2: SGHTA and FQGTGA.

V gene TRBV2 combines with J gene TRBJ2-5; D unclear. Trimming removed 3 bases from V and 9 bases from J, with 14 bases in between. Germline V gene sequence: CDR1 SNHLY, CDR2 FYNNEI. The CDR3 extends over 13 amino acids. The chain's CDR3 is CASSDEAPGAQYF. The CDR3 region has the DNA TGTGCCAGCAGTGACGAGGCCCCTGGAGCCCAGTACTTC.

The chain is built from TRBV28 and TRBJ2-1; the match to TRBD2 covers 7 bases. Germline loops: CDR1 MDHEN, CDR2 SYDVKM. Losses at the gene ends were 3 bases for V and 5 bases for J; bases not matched to a gene: 10. The CDR3 runs to 16 residues. The CDR3 loop reads CASSFGGGRANNEQFF. CDR3 nucleotide sequence: TGTGCCAGCAGTTTTGGTGGCGGGAGAGCCAACAATGAGCAGTTCTTC.

CDR3 nucleotide sequence: TGTGCCAGCAGACAACCCCCGACAGGTCGGGGTGAAAAACTGTTTTTT. It is translated as CASRQPPTGRGEKLFF. The genes are TRBV28 and TRBJ1-4; possible D gene TRBD1, 6 bases. Germline CDR1 MDHEN, CDR2 SYDVKM. This CDR3 spans 16 amino acids. V was clipped by 6 bases and J by 7 bases, with 21 bases between them.

The CDR3 loop reads CASSPLRPAYNEQFF. The CDR3 bases are TGTGCCAGCAGTCCGCTTCGCCCAGCCTACAATGAGCAGTTCTTC. This chain links TRBV27 with TRBJ2-1, with unresolved D. CDR3 length: 15 residues. The V end was cut by 5 bases, the J end by 2 bases, with 13 bases between. Germline V gives CDR1 MNHEY, CDR2 SMNVEV (reference sequence).

This sequence joins TRBV19 and TRBJ1-1, with D hard to call. Germline values: CDR1 LNHDA, CDR2 SQIVND (reference sequence). V was cut by 3 bases and J by 0 bases, with 8 bases left in between. CDR3 length equals 14 residues. The CDR3, as DNA: TGTGCCAGTAGTATTACCCTAATGAACACTGAAGCTTTCTTT. Translated: CASSITLMNTEAFF.

V gene TRBV4-1 combines with J gene TRBJ1-1, with a tentative D call TRBD1 (6 bases). The V end was cut by 1 base, the J end by 4 bases, with 16 bases between. Per the germline V gene, CDR1 is MGHRA and CDR2 is YSYEKL. The CDR3 runs 16 residues. For the CDR3, the DNA is TGCGCCAGCAGCCAAGGTATCAGGGGCCTCTTCACTGAAGCTTTCTTT. This encodes CASSQGIRGLFTEAFF.

The chain carries TRBV30 and TRBJ2-5; 10 nucleotides agree with TRBD2. V lost 0 bases and J lost 5; bases outside the gene matches: 12. Germline V gene sequence: CDR1 GTSNPN, CDR2 SVGIG (reference sequence). The CDR3 spans 17 residues. The CDR3 DNA reads TGTGCCTGGAGTGTACTAGCGGGGCGCCCGGGGGGGGAGACCCAGTACTTC. Translated, it gives CAWSVLAGRPGGETQYF.

The gene calls are TRBV27 and TRBJ1-6; possibly TRBD1 for D (6 bases). Trimming left V 5 bases short and J 12 bases short, with 14 bases between. This CDR3 contains 13 residues. Per germline, CDR1 MNHEY and CDR2 SMNVEV (reference sequence). This CDR3 is CASSPRTVVPLHF. The DNA of the CDR3 is TGTGCCAGCAGTCCCCGGACAGTTGTACCCCTCCACTTT.

The chain carries TRBV7-9 and TRBJ1-2, with no clear D. V was trimmed by 5 bases and J by 2 bases, leaving 9 bases between them. Germline values: CDR1 SEHNR, CDR2 FQNEAQ (reference sequence). The CDR3 sequence is 13 residues long. CDR3 sequence (DNA): TGTGCCAGCAGCCTCCCTGCGAACTATGGCTACACCTTC. Translating gives CASSLPANYGYTF.

V is TRBV9 and J is TRBJ1-3; TRBD1 is a possible D gene (6 bases). The CDR3 consists of 17 residues. V lost 2 bases, J lost 0 bases, and 15 bases lay in between. Germline V lookup: CDR1 SGDLS, CDR2 YYNGEE. This chain's CDR3 is CASSVTAGASSGNTIYF. CDR3 coding DNA: TGTGCCAGCAGCGTGACTGCAGGGGCGTCCTCTGGAAACACCATATATTTT.

This chain uses TRBV30 with TRBJ1-2, with TRBD1 as a possible D gene (5 bases). The V gene's germline CDR1 is GTSNPN and CDR2 SVGIG (reference sequence). V lost 2 bases, J lost 5 bases, and 15 bases lay in between. The CDR3 has 14 residues. Here the CDR3 reads CAWSPRGTLYGYTF. Here the CDR3 DNA reads TGTGCCTGGAGTCCCCGGGGGACCCTGTATGGCTACACCTTC. The full variable domain, completed using reference TRBV30 and TRBJ1-2, is SQTIHQWPATLVQPVGSPLSLECTVEGTSNPNLYWYRQAAGRGLQLLFYSVGIGQISSEVPQNLSASRPQDRQFILSSKKLLLSDSGFYLCAWSPRGTLYGYTFGSGTRLTVV.

This chain connects TRBV7-9 to TRBJ2-3, with TRBD2 identical over 8 bases. The CDR3 contains 15 residues. CDR1 and CDR2 from the germline V gene are SEHNR and FQNEAQ (reference sequence). The V and J ends lost 3 bases and 0 bases, in that order; junction bases with no gene match: 2. The CDR3, as DNA: TGTGCCAGCAGCTTCGGGGGGGATAGCACAGATACGCAGTATTTT. The encoded protein is CASSFGGDSTDTQYF.

V gene TRBV11-1 combines with J gene TRBJ2-1; 10 nucleotides line up with TRBD2. Germline assignment: CDR1 SGHAT and CDR2 FQDESV (reference sequence). V dropped 5 bases and J dropped 8; count of bases not matched to a gene: 9. The CDR3 consists of 15 residues. The CDR3 DNA sequence: TGTGCCAGCAGCCCACGGGCTAGCGGGGGTCATGAGCAGTTCTTC. It codes for CASSPRASGGHEQFF.

The chain has TRBV9 and TRBJ1-3; D call uncertain. The CDR3 runs 14 residues. Germline V gene sequence: CDR1 SGDLS, CDR2 YYNGEE. Trimming took off 3 bases at V and 4 bases at J, with 11 bases between the two ends. In nucleotides, the CDR3 is TGTGCCAGCAGCGCCCTATCTCTGGGAAACACCATATATTTT. Its protein product is CASSALSLGNTIYF.

The chain couples TRBV4-2 to TRBJ1-2; no firm D call. V was clipped by 4 bases and J by 1 base, with 16 bases between them. Germline CDR1 and CDR2: LGHNA and YNFKEQ. The CDR3 extends over 16 amino acids. CDR3 coding DNA: TGTGCCAGCAGCCCCGCGGCACGAGGATTTAACTATGGCTACACCTTC. Its translation is CASSPAARGFNYGYTF.

The chain carries TRBV27 and TRBJ1-6; D gene unclear. V was cut by 8 bases and J by 8 bases, with 16 bases left in between. Per the germline V gene, CDR1 is MNHEY and CDR2 is SMNVEV (reference sequence). The CDR3 runs 14 residues. CDR3 DNA: TGTGCCAGCGGGCCTGGGTTCGGGGATTCACCCCTCCACTTT. Its protein product is CASGPGFGDSPLHF.

The chain carries TRBV28 and TRBJ1-2, with 9 bases fitting TRBD1. With V trimmed by 5 bases and J by 3 bases, 7 bases remained unmatched. The CDR3 runs to 15 residues. Germline-derived CDR1 and CDR2 are MDHEN and SYDVKM. This CDR3 is CASSPPDRGHYGYTF. The CDR3 DNA is TGTGCCAGCAGTCCCCCGGACAGGGGTCACTATGGCTACACCTTC.

This rearrangement joins TRBV6-5 to TRBJ1-1; TRBD1 matches at 8 bases. Germline CDR1 is MNHEY and CDR2 is SVGAGI. V shed 2 bases and J 9 bases; nucleotides not matched to a gene: 5. The CDR3 is made up of 13 amino acids. CDR3 DNA sequence: TGTGCCAGCAGTTACCCGGGACAGGTAAAAGCTTTCTTT. It encodes CASSYPGQVKAFF.